Given below is one TCR beta chain in context. Trimming left V 5 bases short and J 1 base short, with 18 bases between. CDR1 SQVTM and CDR2 ANQGSEA come from the germline V gene. CDR3 length equals 15 residues. This specimen comes from a study of blood T cell repertoires in COVID-19. Study information: Researchers got acute and convalescent COVID-19 samples from the United States, Italy and Spain.

Those who participated ranged in age from roughly 18 to 95 years and resided in about two dozen US areas. Recovered status applied to Cohort 3 donors who had two consecutive negative PCRs. It also applied to those with clearance or with symptom resolution. Original processing notes: Amplified reference gene primers provided the basis for estimating nucleated cell counts. Profiled with immunoSEQ multiplex PCR; TCRdb holds only in-frame clones, not every one. That table furnishes V, J and clone size, whereas the DNA furnished D and trimming. Seen here are 250,000 to 350,000 clones, less than 90% observed once, and the top ten hold 2.5% to 3.5%.

This clonotype was sampled from a woman between 50 and 59 years old who had recovered from COVID-19. The J gene is TRBJ2-7, the V gene TRBV29-1; D possibly corresponds to TRBD2 (6 bases). Sequencing was performed on PBMCs or T cells enriched from blood (not recorded which). The CDR3 coding sequence is TGCAGCGTTACTGCCCAGGGTGGGAGGTCCTACGAGCAGTACTTC. Translated: CSVTAQGGRSYEQYF.